This entry features one T cell receptor (beta chain) sequence. This entry belongs to a study of cytotoxic CD8 clonotypes in ibrutinib-treated CLL. CDR3 length: 15 amino acids. In germline, CDR1 is SNHLY, CDR2 FYNNEI. V was clipped by 5 bases and J by 0 bases; unmatched bases: 3. The data were produced by immunoSEQ multiplex PCR, yet TCRdb's version contains in-frame clones alone and is incomplete. Of some 50,000 clones in the sample, 55% to 70% were seen once. The chain has TRBV2 and TRBJ2-3; 9 bases align to TRBD2. This clonotype was obtained from a human donor with chronic lymphocytic leukemia. The source material was PBMCs, sampled after 24 months of ibrutinib treatment. The CDR3 sequence is CASSLAGVSTDTQYF. In DNA form, the CDR3 reads TGTGCCAGCAGTTTAGCGGGGGTTAGCACAGATACGCAGTATTTT.